This T cell receptor beta chain is drawn from a study of T cells of healthy individuals. TCRdb used MiXCR to reprocess the 5' RACE reads, holding one entry per CDR3 protein. Here the sample spans 60,000 to 75,000 distinct CDR3 sequences, 15% to 20% being singletons. Trimming pared 5 bases from V and 5 bases from J, leaving 12 bases between. The CDR3 contains 14 residues. This chain joins TRBV12-3 or TRBV12-4 and TRBJ2-2, with a possible D match to TRBD2 (6 bases). The TCR sequence derives from a human donor in good health. The CDR3 here is CASSPVSGTGELFF. The CDR3 DNA reads as TGTGCCAGCAGTCCCGTGAGCGGGACCGGGGAGCTGTTTTTT.